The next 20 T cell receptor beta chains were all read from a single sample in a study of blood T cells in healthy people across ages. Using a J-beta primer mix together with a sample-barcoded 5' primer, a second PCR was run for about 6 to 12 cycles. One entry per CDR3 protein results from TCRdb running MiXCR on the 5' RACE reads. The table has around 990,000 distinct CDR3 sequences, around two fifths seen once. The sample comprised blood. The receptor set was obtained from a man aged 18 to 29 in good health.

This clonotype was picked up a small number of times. CDR3 sequence reads: CASSFGAGAYNEQFF. The CDR3 coding sequence is TGTGCCAGCAGTTTTGGAGCGGGGGCTTACAATGAGCAGTTCTTC. This chain uses TRBV27 with TRBJ2-1; 8 nucleotides agree with TRBD2. This CDR3 is 15 amino acids long. Per germline, CDR1 MNHEY and CDR2 SMNVEV (reference sequence). The trim removed 3 bases at V and 4 bases at J, leaving 5 bases unmatched.

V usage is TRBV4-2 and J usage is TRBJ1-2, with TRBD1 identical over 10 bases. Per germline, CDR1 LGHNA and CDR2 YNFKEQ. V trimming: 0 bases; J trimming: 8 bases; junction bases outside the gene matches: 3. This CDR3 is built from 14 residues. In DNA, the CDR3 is TGTGCCAGCAGCCAAGAGGACAGGGGGAAAGGCTACACCTTC. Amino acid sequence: CASSQEDRGKGYTF.

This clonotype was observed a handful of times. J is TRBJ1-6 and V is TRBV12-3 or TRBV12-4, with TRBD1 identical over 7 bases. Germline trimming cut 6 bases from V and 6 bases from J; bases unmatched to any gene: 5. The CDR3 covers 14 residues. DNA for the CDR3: TGTGCCAGCAGCCATGACAGGGTTAATTCACCCCTCCACTTT. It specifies CASSHDRVNSPLHF.

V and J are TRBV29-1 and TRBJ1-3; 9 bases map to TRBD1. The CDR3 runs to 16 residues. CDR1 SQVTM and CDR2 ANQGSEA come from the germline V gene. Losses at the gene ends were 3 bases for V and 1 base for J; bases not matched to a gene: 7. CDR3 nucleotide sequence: TGCAGCGTTGACGGGCTCGGACAGGGGTCTGGAAACACCATATATTTT. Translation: CSVDGLGQGSGNTIYF.

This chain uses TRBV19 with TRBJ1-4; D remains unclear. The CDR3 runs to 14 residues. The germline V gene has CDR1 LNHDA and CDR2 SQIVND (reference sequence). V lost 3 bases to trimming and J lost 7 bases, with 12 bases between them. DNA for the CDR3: TGTGCCAGTAGTATCTCGGGAAGGCCTGAAAAACTGTTTTTT. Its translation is CASSISGRPEKLFF.

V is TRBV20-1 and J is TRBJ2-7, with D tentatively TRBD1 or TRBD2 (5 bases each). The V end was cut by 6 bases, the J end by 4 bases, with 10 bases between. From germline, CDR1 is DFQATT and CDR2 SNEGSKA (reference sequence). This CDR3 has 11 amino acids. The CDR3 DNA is TGCAGTGCATTGGGACGGTACGAGCAGTACTTC. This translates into CSALGRYEQYF.

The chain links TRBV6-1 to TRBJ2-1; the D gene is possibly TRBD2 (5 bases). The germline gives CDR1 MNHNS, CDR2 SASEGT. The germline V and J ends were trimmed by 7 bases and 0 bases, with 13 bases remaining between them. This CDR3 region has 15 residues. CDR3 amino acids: CASTEGVSSYNEQFF. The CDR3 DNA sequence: TGTGCCAGCACTGAGGGAGTAAGCTCCTACAATGAGCAGTTCTTC.

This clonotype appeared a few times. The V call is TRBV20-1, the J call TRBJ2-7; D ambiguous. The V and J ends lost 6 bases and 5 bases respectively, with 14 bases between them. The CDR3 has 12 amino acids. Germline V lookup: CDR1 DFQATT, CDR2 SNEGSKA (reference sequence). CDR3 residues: CSAARNGDEQYF. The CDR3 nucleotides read TGCAGTGCGGCAAGGAACGGAGACGAGCAGTACTTC.

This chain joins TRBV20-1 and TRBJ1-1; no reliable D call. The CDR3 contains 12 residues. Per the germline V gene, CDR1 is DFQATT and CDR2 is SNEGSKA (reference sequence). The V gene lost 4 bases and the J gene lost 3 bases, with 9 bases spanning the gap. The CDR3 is CSATVGYTEAFF. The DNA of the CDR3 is TGCAGTGCTACAGTCGGGTACACTGAAGCTTTCTTT.

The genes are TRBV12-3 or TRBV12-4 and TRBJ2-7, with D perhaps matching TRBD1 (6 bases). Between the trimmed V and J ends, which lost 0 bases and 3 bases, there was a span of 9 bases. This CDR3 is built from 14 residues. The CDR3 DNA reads TGTGCCAGCAGTTTAGCTGGACAGAACTACGAGCAGTACTTC. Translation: CASSLAGQNYEQYF.

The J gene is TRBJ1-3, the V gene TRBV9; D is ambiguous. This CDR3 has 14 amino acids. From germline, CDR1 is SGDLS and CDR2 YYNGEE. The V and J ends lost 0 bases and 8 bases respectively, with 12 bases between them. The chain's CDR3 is CASSVAGRADTIYF. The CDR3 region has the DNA TGTGCCAGCAGCGTAGCGGGAAGAGCGGACACCATATATTTT.

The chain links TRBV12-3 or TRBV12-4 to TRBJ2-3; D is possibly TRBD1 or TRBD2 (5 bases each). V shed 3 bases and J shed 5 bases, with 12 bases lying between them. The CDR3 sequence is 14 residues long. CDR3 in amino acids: CASSFEPRGDTQYF. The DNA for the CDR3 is TGTGCCAGCAGTTTTGAACCGAGGGGAGATACGCAGTATTTT.

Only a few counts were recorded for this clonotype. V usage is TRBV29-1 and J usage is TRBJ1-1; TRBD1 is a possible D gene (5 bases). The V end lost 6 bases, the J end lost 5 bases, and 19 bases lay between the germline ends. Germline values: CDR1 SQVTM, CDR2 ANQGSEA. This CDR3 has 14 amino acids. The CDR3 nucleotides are TGCAGCGTGAGCCCTGCGGGGGTTGGGACTGAAGCTTTCTTT. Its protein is CSVSPAGVGTEAFF.

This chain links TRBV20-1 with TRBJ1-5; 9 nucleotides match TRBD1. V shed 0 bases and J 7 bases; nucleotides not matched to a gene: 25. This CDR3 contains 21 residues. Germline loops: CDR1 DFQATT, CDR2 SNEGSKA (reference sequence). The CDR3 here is CSARDIRFPGFRDREGQPQHF. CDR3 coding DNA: TGCAGTGCTAGAGATATCCGCTTTCCCGGATTCCGGGACAGGGAAGGACAGCCCCAGCATTTT.

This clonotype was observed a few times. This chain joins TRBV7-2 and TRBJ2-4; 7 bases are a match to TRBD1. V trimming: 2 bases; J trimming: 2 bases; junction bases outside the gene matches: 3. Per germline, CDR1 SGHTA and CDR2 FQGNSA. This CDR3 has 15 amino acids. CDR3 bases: TGTGCCAGCAGCTTACAGACAGGGCCCAAAAACATTCAGTACTTC. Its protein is CASSLQTGPKNIQYF.

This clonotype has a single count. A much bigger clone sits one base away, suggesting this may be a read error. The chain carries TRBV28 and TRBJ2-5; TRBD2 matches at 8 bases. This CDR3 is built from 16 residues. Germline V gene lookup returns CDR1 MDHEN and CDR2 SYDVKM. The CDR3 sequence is CANSLELAANQETQYF. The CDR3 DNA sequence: TGTGCCAACAGTTTAGAACTAGCGGCTAACCAAGAGACCCAGTACTTC.

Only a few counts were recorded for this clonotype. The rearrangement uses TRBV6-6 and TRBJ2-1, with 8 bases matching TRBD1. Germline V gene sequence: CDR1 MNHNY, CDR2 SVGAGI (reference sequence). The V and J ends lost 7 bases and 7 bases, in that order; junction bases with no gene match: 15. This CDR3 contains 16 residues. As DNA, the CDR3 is TGTGCCAGCATTGGGCCGGGACAGGTTTTTACAAATGAGCAGTTCTTC. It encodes CASIGPGQVFTNEQFF.

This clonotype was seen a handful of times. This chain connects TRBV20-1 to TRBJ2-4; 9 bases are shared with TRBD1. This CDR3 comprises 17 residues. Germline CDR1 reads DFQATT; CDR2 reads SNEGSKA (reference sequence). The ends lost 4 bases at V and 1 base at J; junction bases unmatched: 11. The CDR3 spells CSATLDTGGAAKNIQYF. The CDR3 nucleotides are TGCAGTGCTACATTAGATACAGGGGGCGCCGCCAAAAACATTCAGTACTTC.

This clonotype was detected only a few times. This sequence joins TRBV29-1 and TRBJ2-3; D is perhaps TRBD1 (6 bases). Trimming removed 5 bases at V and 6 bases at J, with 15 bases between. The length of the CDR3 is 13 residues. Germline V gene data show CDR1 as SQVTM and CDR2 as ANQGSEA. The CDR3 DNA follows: TGCAGCGTTAAGGGGGTTTTACACGATACGCAGTATTTT. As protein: CSVKGVLHDTQYF.

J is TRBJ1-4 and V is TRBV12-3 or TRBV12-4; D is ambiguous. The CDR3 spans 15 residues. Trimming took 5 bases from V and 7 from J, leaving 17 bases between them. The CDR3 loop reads CASSPPGPRSEKLFF. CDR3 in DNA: TGTGCCAGCAGTCCTCCCGGGCCCAGGAGTGAAAAACTGTTTTTT.